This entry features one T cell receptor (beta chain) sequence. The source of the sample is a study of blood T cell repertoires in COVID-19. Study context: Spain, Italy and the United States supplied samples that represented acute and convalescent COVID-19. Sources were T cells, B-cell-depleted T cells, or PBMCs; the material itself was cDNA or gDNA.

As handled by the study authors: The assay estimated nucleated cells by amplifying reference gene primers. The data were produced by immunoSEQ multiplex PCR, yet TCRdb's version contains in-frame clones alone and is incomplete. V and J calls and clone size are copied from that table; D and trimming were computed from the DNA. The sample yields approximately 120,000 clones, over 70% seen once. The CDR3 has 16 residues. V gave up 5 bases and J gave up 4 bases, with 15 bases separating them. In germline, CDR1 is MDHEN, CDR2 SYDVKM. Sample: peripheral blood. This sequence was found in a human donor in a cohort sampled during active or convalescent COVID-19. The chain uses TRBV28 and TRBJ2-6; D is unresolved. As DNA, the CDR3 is TGTGCCAGCAGTATAATCAATTGGAGAGGGGCCAACGTCCTGACTTTC. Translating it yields CASSIINWRGANVLTF.